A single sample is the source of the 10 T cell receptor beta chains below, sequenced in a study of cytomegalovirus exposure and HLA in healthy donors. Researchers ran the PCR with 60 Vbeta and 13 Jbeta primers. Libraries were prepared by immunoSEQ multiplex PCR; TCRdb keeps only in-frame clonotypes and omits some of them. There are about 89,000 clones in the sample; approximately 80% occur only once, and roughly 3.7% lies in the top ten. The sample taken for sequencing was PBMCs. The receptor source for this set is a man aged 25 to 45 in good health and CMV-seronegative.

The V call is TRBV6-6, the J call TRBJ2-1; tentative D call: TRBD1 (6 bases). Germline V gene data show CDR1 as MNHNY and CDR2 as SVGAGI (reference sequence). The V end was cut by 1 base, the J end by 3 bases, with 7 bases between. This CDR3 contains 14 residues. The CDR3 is CASSYYRDYNEQFF. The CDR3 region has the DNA TGTGCCAGCAGTTACTACAGGGACTACAATGAGCAGTTCTTC.

CDR3 protein: CASSEALGQGTGDSPLHF. Written as DNA, the CDR3 is TGTGCCAGCAGTGAAGCCCTAGGACAGGGCACTGGGGATTCACCCCTCCACTTT. The chain recombines TRBV6-1 with TRBJ1-6, with 8 bases that match TRBD1. The CDR3 runs 18 residues. With V trimmed by 0 bases and J by 8 bases, 12 bases remained unmatched. Germline CDR1 is MNHNS and CDR2 is SASEGT.

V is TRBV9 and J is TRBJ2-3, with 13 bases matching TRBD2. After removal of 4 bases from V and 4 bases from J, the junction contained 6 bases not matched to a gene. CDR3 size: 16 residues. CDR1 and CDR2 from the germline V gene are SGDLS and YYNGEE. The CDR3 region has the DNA TGTGCCAGCAGCAAGGGACTAGCGGGGTCGTCAGATACGCAGTATTTT. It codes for CASSKGLAGSSDTQYF.

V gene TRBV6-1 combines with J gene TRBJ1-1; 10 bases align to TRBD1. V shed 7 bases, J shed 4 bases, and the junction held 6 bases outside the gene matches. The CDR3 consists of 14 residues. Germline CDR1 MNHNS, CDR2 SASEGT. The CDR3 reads CASNSRTGGTEAFF. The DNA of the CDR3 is TGTGCCAGCAATTCTAGGACAGGGGGCACTGAAGCTTTCTTT.

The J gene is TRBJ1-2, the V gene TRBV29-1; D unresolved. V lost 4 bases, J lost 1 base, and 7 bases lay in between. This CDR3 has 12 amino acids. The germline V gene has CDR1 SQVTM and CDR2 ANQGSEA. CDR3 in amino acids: CSVGADNYGYTF. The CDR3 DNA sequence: TGCAGCGTTGGGGCCGATAACTATGGCTACACCTTC.

CDR3: CASSTTGTGTRGQYF. CDR3 coding DNA: TGTGCCAGCAGCACGACCGGGACAGGAACAAGAGGGCAGTACTTC. The V and J genes are TRBV5-4 and TRBJ2-7; 8 bases map to TRBD1. Germline V gene data show CDR1 as SGHNT and CDR2 as YYREEE (reference sequence). The CDR3 has 15 residues. Trimming cost V 4 bases and J 9 bases; bases outside gene matches: 15.

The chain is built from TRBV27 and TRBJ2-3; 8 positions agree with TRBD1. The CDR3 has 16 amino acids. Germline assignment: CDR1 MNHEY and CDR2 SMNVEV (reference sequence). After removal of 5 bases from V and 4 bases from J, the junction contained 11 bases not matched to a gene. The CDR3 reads CASSLWADRESDTQYF. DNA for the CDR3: TGTGCCAGCAGTCTCTGGGCGGACAGGGAGTCAGATACGCAGTATTTT.

CDR3 sequence (DNA): TGCGCCAGCAGCTTTGGAGCGTCTAGCAGCACAGATACGCAGTATTTT. Translated, it gives CASSFGASSSTDTQYF. The gene calls are TRBV5-1 and TRBJ2-3, with a tentative D call TRBD2 (5 bases). Between the trimmed V and J ends, which lost 2 bases and 0 bases, there was a span of 13 bases. The CDR3 is made up of 16 amino acids. Per the germline V gene, CDR1 is SGHRS and CDR2 is YFSETQ.

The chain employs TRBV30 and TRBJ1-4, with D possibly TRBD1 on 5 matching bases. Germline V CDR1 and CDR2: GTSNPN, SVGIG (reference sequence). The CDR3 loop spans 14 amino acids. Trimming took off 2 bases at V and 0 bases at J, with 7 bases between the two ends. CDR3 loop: CAWSPGPTNEKLFF. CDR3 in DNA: TGTGCCTGGAGTCCAGGGCCAACTAATGAAAAACTGTTTTTT. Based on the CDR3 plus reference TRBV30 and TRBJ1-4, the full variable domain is SQTIHQWPATLVQPVGSPLSLECTVEGTSNPNLYWYRQAAGRGLQLLFYSVGIGQISSEVPQNLSASRPQDRQFILSSKKLLLSDSGFYLCAWSPGPTNEKLFFGSGTQLSVL.

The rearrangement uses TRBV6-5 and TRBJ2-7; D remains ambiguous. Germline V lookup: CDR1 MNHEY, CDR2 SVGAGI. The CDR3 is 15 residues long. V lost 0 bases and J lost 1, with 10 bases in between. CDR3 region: CASSYSAAPSYEQYF. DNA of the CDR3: TGTGCCAGCAGTTACTCGGCGGCCCCGTCCTACGAGCAGTACTTC.